This entry lists 3 T cell receptor beta chains sequenced from one sample in a study of patients and donors after allogeneic stem cell transplantation. One entry per CDR3 protein, called by TCRdb with MiXCR from the RT-PCR reads. The sample carries hundreds of thousands of distinct CDR3 sequences, over 12% recorded once. The sequenced sample was blood, either unsorted or a sorted T cell fraction (not recorded which). All receptors come from a human donor who was either an allogeneic HSCT recipient or a stem cell or donor lymphocyte infusion donor (not recorded which). It is not recorded whose cells these are; they may come from a transplant donor.

In this sample, this clonotype turned up once. The rearrangement joins TRBV6-2 or TRBV6-3 to TRBJ1-2; D not resolved. The V gene's germline CDR1 is MNHEY and CDR2 SVGEGT. Trimming stripped 7 bases from V and 7 bases from J, with 16 bases between. The CDR3 spans 13 residues. Written as DNA, the CDR3 is TGTGCCAGCAAAAACCCGGGGAGGTCTGGCTACACCTTC. Translated, it gives CASKNPGRSGYTF.

Only a few counts were recorded for this clonotype. The chain combines TRBV11-2 with TRBJ1-1; D ambiguous. CDR1 is SGHAT, CDR2 FQNNGV, per germline. V was cut by 4 bases and J by 5 bases, with 17 bases left in between. The CDR3 extends over 15 amino acids. Written as DNA, the CDR3 is TGTGCCAGCAGCTGGGAGATGGAGGGTAGGACTGAAGCTTTCTTT. This sequence encodes CASSWEMEGRTEAFF.

This clonotype was counted a few times. CDR3 in amino acids: CASSGTGTSGIGSTDTQYF. The CDR3, as DNA: TGTGCCAGCAGTGGAACCGGGACTAGCGGGATCGGGAGCACAGATACGCAGTATTTT. J is TRBJ2-3 and V is TRBV25-1; TRBD2 matches at 13 bases. The CDR3 is 19 residues long. CDR1 is MGHDK and CDR2 is SYGVNS in the germline V gene. After removal of 4 bases from V and 0 bases from J, the junction contained 10 bases not matched to a gene.